The next 12 T cell receptor beta chains were all read from a single sample in a study of shared T cell receptors in the human thymus. Measured with immunoSEQ multiplex PCR; TCRdb has only the in-frame clones, and not every one. Of 700,000 or so clones in the sample, approximately 85% were seen once. The data also belong to a second study, concerning human thymus T cells.

The sequencing sample was made of thymocytes. The receptors were gathered from a girl under three years old with a congenital heart defect.

The chain combines TRBV28 with TRBJ1-1; D might be TRBD1 (5 bases). Trimming stripped 3 bases from V and 7 bases from J, with 12 bases between. CDR3 length: 13 amino acids. The V gene's germline CDR1 is MDHEN and CDR2 SYDVKM. Here the CDR3 DNA reads TGTGCCAGCAGTTTTGTACAGGCCGATGAAGCTTTCTTT. This sequence encodes CASSFVQADEAFF.

The gene calls are TRBV29-1 and TRBJ1-3; D gene uncertain. The CDR3 spans 16 residues. The germline V gene encodes CDR1 SQVTM and CDR2 ANQGSEA. With 4 bases removed from V and 0 bases from J, the gap between germline ends came to 16 bases. The CDR3 loop reads CSVAPVVNSSGNTIYF. DNA for the CDR3: TGCAGCGTTGCCCCGGTTGTGAACAGCTCTGGAAACACCATATATTTT.

V is TRBV14 and J is TRBJ1-2, with D uncertain. The CDR3 consists of 15 residues. The germline V and J ends were trimmed by 1 base and 4 bases, with 13 bases remaining between them. Germline CDR1 and CDR2: SGHDN and FVKESK. The CDR3 DNA sequence: TGTGCCAGCAGCCAAGCCAAAGACAAACCCTATGGCTACACCTTC. Translating gives CASSQAKDKPYGYTF.

The rearrangement joins TRBV27 to TRBJ1-4, with D perhaps matching TRBD1 (5 bases). The V end was cut by 6 bases, the J end by 8 bases, with 16 bases between. This CDR3 spans 14 amino acids. Germline V gives CDR1 MNHEY, CDR2 SMNVEV (reference sequence). The CDR3 DNA reads as TGTGCCAGCAGCCCCCGTGGGGCCGGCGAAAAACTGTTTTTT. Protein: CASSPRGAGEKLFF.

V and J are TRBV5-1 and TRBJ2-5; D is possibly TRBD1 (6 bases). V was clipped by 2 bases and J by 0 bases, with 11 bases between them. This CDR3 contains 15 residues. CDR1 is SGHRS and CDR2 is YFSETQ in the germline V gene. The CDR3 coding sequence is TGCGCCAGCAGCTTTGTGGGGGCGTACCAAGAGACCCAGTACTTC. Translating it yields CASSFVGAYQETQYF.

The J gene is TRBJ1-2, the V gene TRBV2; 8 bases line up with TRBD1. The CDR3 covers 17 residues. From germline, CDR1 is SNHLY and CDR2 FYNNEI. With V trimmed by 7 bases and J by 1 base, 14 bases remained unmatched. The CDR3 loop is CASTPRITGGGNYGYTF. CDR3 nucleotide sequence: TGTGCCAGCACACCAAGAATCACAGGGGGGGGTAACTATGGCTACACCTTC. Complete variable domain (other parts from reference TRBV2 and TRBJ1-2): EPEVTQTPSHQVTQMGQEVILRCVPISNHLYFYWYRQILGQKVEFLVSFYNNEISEKSEIFDDQFSVERPDGSNFTLKIRSTKLEDSAMYFCASTPRITGGGNYGYTFGSGTRLTVV.

The chain employs TRBV6-5 and TRBJ1-1, with D maybe TRBD1 (5 bases). Germline assignment: CDR1 MNHEY and CDR2 SVGAGI. The CDR3 covers 13 residues. Trimming cost V 2 bases and J 4 bases, with 8 bases left between them. The CDR3 region is CASSYGGGTEAFF. Here the CDR3 DNA reads TGTGCCAGCAGTTACGGGGGGGGCACTGAAGCTTTCTTT.

This clone was recorded only once. The chain combines TRBV7-9 with TRBJ2-3, with no clear D. Deletions cut 4 bases from V and 8 bases from J, with 7 bases between. The germline CDR1 and CDR2 sequences are SEHNR and FQNEAQ (reference sequence). The CDR3 totals 11 residues. The CDR3: CASSSPSTQYF. CDR3 coding DNA: TGTGCCAGCAGCTCACCGAGTACGCAGTATTTT.

The V and J genes are TRBV20-1 and TRBJ1-1, with a weak D call TRBD1 (5 bases). The CDR3 extends over 11 amino acids. With 3 bases removed from V and 13 bases from J, the gap between germline ends came to 15 bases. Germline assignment: CDR1 DFQATT and CDR2 SNEGSKA (reference sequence). CDR3: CSASETAPGFF. In nucleotides, the CDR3 is TGCAGTGCTAGTGAGACAGCCCCCGGTTTCTTT.

The rearrangement links TRBV10-3 to TRBJ2-7, with a weak D call TRBD1 (7 bases). Trimming took 8 bases from V and 5 from J, leaving 13 bases between them. The CDR3 is made up of 12 amino acids. CDR1 is ENHRY, CDR2 SYGVKD, per germline. The CDR3 reads CAIGGGGDEQYF. In DNA, the CDR3 is TGTGCCATCGGAGGGGGCGGCGACGAGCAGTACTTC.

The chain couples TRBV6-6 to TRBJ1-5; 8 positions agree with TRBD1. Germline lookup yields CDR1 MNHNY and CDR2 SVGAGI (reference sequence). V shed 8 bases and J 4 bases; nucleotides not matched to a gene: 1. CDR3 length: 12 residues. Here the CDR3 reads CASGQGNQPQHF. CDR3 sequence (DNA): TGTGCCAGCGGACAGGGAAATCAGCCCCAGCATTTT.

V gene TRBV4-3 combines with J gene TRBJ1-2, with TRBD1 as a possible D gene (6 bases). The CDR3 contains 19 residues. CDR1 is LGHNA and CDR2 is YSLEER in the germline V gene. The V end lost 0 bases, the J end lost 2 bases, and 22 bases lay between the germline ends. The CDR3 DNA reads TGCGCCAGCAGCCAAGACCGAGGGGGTAGGGTTAAATGGAACTATGGCTACACCTTC. Amino acid sequence: CASSQDRGGRVKWNYGYTF.